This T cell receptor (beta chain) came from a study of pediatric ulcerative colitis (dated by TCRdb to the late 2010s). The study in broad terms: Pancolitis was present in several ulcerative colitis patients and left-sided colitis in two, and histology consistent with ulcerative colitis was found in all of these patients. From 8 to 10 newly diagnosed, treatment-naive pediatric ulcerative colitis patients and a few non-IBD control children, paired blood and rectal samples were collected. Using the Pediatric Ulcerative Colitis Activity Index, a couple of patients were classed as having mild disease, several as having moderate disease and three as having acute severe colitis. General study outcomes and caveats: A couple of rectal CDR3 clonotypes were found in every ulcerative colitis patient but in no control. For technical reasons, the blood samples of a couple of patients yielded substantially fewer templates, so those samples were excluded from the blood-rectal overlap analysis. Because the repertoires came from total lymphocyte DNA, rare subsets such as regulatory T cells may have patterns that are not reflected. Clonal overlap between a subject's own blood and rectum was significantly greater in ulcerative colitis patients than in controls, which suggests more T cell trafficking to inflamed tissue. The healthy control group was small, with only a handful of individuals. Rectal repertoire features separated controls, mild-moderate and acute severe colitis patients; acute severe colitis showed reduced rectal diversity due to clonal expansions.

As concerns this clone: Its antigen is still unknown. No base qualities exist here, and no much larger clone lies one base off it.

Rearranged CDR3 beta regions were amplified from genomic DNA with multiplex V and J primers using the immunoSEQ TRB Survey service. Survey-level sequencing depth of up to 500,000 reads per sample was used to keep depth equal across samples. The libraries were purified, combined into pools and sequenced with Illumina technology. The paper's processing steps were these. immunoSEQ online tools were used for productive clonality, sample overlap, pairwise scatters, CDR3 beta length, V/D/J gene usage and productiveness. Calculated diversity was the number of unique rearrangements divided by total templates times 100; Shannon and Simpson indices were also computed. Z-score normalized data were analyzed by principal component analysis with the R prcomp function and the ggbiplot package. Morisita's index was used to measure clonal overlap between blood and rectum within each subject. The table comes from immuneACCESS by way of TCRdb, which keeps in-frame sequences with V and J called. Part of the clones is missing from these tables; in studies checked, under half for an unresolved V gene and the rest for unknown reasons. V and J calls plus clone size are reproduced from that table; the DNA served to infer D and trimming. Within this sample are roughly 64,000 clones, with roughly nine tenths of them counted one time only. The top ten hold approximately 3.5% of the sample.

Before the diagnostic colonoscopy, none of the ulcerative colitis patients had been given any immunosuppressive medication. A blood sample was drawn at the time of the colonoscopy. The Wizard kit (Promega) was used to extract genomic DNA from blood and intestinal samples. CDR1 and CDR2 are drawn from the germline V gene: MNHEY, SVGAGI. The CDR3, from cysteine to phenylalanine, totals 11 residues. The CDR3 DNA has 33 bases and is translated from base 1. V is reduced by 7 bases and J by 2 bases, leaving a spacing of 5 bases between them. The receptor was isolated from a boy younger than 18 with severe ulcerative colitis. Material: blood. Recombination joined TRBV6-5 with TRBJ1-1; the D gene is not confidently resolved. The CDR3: CASKRNTEAFF. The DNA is TGTGCCAGCAAAAGAAACACTGAAGCTTTCTTT.